This T cell receptor (beta chain) was identified during a study of blood T cell repertoires in COVID-19. In the original workflow: The assay estimated nucleated cells by amplifying reference gene primers. The table came from immunoSEQ multiplex PCR; TCRdb's copy has only in-frame clones and leaves some out. V and J calls and clone size are those listed in that table; D and trimming were worked out from the DNA. The table lists around 300,000 clones, about 88% of them singletons. Individuals aged about 18 to 89 years were recruited from roughly 22 US areas. Before being deemed recovered, Cohort 3 donors had two negative PCRs, clearance, or symptom resolution. The CDR3 is made up of 14 amino acids. The germline V gene encodes CDR1 SGDLS and CDR2 YYNGEE. The V end lost 0 bases, the J end lost 1 base, and 8 bases lay between the germline ends.

The sample consisted of PBMCs or T cells enriched from blood (not recorded which). This receptor was taken from a woman aged 45-65 years who had recovered from COVID-19. This chain connects TRBV9 to TRBJ2-7; tentatively, D is TRBD2 (5 bases). The CDR3 loop is CASSVGRVSYEQYF. CDR3 coding DNA: TGTGCCAGCAGCGTAGGGCGGGTATCCTACGAGCAGTACTTC.